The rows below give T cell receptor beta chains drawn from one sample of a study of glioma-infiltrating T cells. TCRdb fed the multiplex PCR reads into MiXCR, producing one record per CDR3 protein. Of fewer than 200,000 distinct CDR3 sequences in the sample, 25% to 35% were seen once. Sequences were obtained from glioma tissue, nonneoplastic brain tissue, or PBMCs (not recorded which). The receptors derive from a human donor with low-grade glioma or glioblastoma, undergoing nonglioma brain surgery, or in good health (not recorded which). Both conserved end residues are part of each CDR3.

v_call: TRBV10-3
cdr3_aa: CAITQGRSGSDTQYF

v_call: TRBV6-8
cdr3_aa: CASSNISGREYEQYF

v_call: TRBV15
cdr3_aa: CATSRDVSSGIGNEQFF

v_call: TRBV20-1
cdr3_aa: CSAPTGGTTQETQYF

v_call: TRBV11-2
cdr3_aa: CASSLTGGLAGANVLTF

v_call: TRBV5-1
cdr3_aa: CASSPTGHVTDTQYF

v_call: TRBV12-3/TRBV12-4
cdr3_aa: CASSFGETVNEQFF

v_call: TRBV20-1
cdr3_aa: CSASSREWDTQYF

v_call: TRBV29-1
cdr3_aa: CSVAPETGATEAFF

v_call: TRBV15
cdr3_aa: CATSRGGSTNTEAFF

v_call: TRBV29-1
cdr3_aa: CSSVEGYTF

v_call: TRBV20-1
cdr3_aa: CSVTGQTQYF

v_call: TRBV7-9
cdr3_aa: CASSLAIGTGIQETQYF

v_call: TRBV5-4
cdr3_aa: CASSLASINSPLHF

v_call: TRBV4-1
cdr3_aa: CASSQTPGLAVDNEQFF

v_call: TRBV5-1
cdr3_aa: CASSLLMGDGDTF

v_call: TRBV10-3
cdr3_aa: CAIRAPLAGSNEQFF

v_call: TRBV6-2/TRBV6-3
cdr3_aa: CATSTGVDQPQHF

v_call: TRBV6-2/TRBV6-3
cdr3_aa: CASSYGVVSHEQFF

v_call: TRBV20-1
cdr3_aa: CSARDVDNPREGYGYTF

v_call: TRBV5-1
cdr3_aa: CASRAGRTPDTQYF

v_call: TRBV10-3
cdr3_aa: CLPNTVQETQYF

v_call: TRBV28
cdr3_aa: CASTIQGLVTEAFF

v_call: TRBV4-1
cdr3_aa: CASSRWIPSTDTQYF

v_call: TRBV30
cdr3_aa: CAWSNSGTDYNEQFF

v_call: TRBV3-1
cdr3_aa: CASSQVAGGTEAFF

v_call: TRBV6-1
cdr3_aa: CASSVSNKNIQYF

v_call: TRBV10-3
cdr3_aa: CAISEQGTGEKLFF

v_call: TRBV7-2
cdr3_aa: CASSTLPEEQYF

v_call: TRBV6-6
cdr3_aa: CASRTSKHSKETQYF

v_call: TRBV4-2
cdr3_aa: CASSQRLAETYEQYF

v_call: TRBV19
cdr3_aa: CASIPGGGSSYNEQFF

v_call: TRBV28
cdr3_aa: CASRVPALNTEAFF

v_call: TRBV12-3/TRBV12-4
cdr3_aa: CASALSSGHMNTEAFF

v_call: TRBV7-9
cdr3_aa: CASSARLAGVTDTQYF

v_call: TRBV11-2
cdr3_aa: CASSLESAANYGYTF

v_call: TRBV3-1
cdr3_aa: CASSPGQGQGQFF

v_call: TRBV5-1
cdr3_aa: CASSFSLSLYNEQFF

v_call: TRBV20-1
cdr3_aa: CSAKTSGMYNEQFF

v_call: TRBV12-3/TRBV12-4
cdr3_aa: CASIYAGGRVYGYTF

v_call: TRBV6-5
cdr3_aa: CASSYSGTGLRGVGGDQYF

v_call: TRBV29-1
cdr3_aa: CSVAGTDYEQYF

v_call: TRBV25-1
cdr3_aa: CASRARVGRKDTQYF

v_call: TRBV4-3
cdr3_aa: CASSQDNEDSYEQYF

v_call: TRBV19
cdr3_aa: CATSPTFSRVYTDTQYF

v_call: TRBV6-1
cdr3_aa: CASSEYGLERNEQFF

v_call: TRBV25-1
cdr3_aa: CASSDYRGGGYEQYF

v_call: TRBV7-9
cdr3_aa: CASSLALQGGEQFF

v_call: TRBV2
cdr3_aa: CASSGDRGGREKLFF

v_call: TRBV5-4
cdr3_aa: CASSTYRVTNVLTF

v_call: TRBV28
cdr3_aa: CASSSERTEAFF

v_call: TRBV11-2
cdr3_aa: CASSLARSPLEQYF

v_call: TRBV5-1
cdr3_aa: CASSQGADGNTIYF

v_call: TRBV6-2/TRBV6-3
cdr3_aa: CASSPGLAGGPYEQYF

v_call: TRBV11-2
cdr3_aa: CASSPYRSSTDTQYF

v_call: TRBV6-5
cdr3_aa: CASSYSLAGQETQYF

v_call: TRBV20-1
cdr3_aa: CSARVKGGTDTQYF

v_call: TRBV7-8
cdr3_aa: CASSFAMGSNQPQHF

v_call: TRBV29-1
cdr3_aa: CSVHRDRGTEAFF